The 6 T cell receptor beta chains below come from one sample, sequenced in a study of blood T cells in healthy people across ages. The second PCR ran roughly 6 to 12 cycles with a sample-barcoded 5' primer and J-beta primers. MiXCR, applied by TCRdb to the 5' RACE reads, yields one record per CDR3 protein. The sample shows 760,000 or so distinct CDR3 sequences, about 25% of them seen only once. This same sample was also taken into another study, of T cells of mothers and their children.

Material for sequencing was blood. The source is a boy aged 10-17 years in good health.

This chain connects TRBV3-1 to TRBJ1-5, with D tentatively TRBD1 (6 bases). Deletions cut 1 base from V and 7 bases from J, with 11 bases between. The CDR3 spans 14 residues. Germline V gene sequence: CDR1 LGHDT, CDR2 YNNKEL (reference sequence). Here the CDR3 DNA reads TGTGCCAGCAGCCAAGGACAGGTAACGCAGCCCCAGCATTTT. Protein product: CASSQGQVTQPQHF.

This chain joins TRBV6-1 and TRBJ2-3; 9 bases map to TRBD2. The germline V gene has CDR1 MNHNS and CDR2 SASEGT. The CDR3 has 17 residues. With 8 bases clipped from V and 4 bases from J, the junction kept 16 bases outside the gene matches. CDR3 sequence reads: CASPGAGGPKGSDTQYF. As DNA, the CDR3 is TGTGCCAGCCCGGGCGCGGGAGGGCCGAAAGGCTCAGATACGCAGTATTTT.

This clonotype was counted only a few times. The CDR3 nucleotides are TGCGCCAGCAGCTTGGGTAGACCGACAGGGTCCTCCTACGAGCAGTACTTC. This gives the protein CASSLGRPTGSSYEQYF. This rearrangement joins TRBV5-1 to TRBJ2-7; TRBD1 aligns across 7 bases. The V gene end was trimmed by 0 bases and the J gene end by 0 bases; junction bases not matched to a gene: 9. Per germline, CDR1 SGHRS and CDR2 YFSETQ. This CDR3 contains 17 residues.

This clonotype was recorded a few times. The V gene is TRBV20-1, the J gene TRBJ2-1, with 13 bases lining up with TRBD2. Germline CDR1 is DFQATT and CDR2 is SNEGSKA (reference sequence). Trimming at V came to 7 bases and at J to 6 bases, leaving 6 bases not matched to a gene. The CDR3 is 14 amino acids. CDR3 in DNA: TGCAGTGTCGGACTAGCGGGAGTCGGCAATGAGCAGTTCTTC. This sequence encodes CSVGLAGVGNEQFF.

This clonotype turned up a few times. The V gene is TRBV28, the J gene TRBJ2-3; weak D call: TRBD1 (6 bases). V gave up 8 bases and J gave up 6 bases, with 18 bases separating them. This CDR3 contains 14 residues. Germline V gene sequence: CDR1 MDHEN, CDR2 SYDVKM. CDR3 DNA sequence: TGTGCCAGCCGAACAGGGATCCACCAGGATACGCAGTATTTT. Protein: CASRTGIHQDTQYF. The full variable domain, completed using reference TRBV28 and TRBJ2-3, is DVKVTQSSRYLVKRTGEKVFLECVQDMDHENMFWYRQDPGLGLRLIYFSYDVKMKEKGDIPEGYSVSREKKERFSLILESASTNQTSMYLCASRTGIHQDTQYFGPGTRLTVL.

The DNA of the CDR3 is TGTGCCAGCAGTTCCTCGGGGACAAGAGGGTCACAAGAGACCCAGTACTTC. It specifies CASSSSGTRGSQETQYF. V is TRBV6-5 and J is TRBJ2-5, with D perhaps TRBD1 (6 bases). The germline V gene has CDR1 MNHEY and CDR2 SVGAGI. The ends were cut back, 4 bases at V and 2 bases at J, with 20 bases in the middle. There are 17 residues in the CDR3.